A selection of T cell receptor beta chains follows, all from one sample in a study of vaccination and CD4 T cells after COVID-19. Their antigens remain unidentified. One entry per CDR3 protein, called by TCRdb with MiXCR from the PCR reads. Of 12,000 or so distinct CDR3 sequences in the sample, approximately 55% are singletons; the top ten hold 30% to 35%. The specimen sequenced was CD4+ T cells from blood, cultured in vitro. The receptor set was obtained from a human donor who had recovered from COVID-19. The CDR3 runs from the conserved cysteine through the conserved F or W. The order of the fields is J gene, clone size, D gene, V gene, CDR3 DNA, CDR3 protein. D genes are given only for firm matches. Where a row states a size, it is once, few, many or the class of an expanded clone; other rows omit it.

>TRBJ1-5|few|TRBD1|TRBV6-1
TGTGCCAGCTGGACAGGGTCGTGGGGCAATCAGCCCCAGCATTTT
CASWTGSWGNQPQHF
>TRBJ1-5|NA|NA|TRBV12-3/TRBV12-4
TGTGCCAGCAGCTCACAGGTAGCCGGGAATCAGCCCCAGCATTTT
CASSSQVAGNQPQHF
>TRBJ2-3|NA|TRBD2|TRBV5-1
TGCGCCAGCAGCTCGGGGACTAGCGGTCCCACAGATACGCAGTATTTT
CASSSGTSGPTDTQYF
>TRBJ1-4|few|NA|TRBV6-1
TGTGCCAGCAGTGAAAACCTCCTGAGGGGCGAAAAACTGTTTTTT
CASSENLLRGEKLFF
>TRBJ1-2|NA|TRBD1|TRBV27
TGTGCCAGCAGTTTATCGGCAGGGGGCATAGGCTACACCTTC
CASSLSAGGIGYTF
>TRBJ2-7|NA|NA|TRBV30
TGTGCCTGGAACAAGGGCCCGGAGCTCGAGCAGTACTTC
CAWNKGPELEQYF
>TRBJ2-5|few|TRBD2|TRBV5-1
TGCGCCAGCAGCCCGCCGGGAGGGTGGGGAGAGACCCAGTACTTC
CASSPPGGWGETQYF
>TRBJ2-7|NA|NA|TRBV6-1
TGTGCCAGCAGTGTCCCGGGACAAAACTACGAGCAGTACTTC
CASSVPGQNYEQYF
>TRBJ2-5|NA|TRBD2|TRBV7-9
TGTGCCAGCAGCTTCTCCGGGGGGAGAGAGACCCAGTACTTC
CASSFSGGRETQYF
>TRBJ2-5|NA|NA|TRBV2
TGTGCCAGCAGTGAGGGCAGGGAGGAGACCCAGTACTTC
CASSEGREETQYF
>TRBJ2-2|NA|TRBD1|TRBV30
TGTGCCTGGAGTCCAGCGGACAGGAGGAACACCGGGGAGCTGTTTTTT
CAWSPADRRNTGELFF
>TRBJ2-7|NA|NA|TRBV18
TGTGCCAGCTCACCAGACACGGGCTCCTACGAGCAGTACTTC
CASSPDTGSYEQYF
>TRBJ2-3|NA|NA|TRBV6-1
TGTGCCAGCAGTCCGAGGGGCACAGATACGCAGTATTTT
CASSPRGTDTQYF
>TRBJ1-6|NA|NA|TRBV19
TGTGCCAGTAGTGAGGGAGCATTAAGCTCCTATAATTCACCCCTCCACTTT
CASSEGALSSYNSPLHF
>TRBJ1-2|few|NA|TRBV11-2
TGTGCCAGCAGTCCAGGGCAGGGGTTGAAGAACTATGGCTACACCTTC
CASSPGQGLKNYGYTF
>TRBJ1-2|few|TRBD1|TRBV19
TGTGCCAGTAGAGCCAACGCTGCGGGACAGTACTATGGCTACACCTTC
CASRANAAGQYYGYTF
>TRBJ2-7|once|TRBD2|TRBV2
TGTGCCAGCAGTGCCCTGGGCCTAGCGGTCCACGAGCAGTACTTC
CASSALGLAVHEQYF
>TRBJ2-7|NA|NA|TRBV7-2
TGTGCCAGCAGCTTAGCGAGCTCCTACGAGCAGTACTTC
CASSLASSYEQYF
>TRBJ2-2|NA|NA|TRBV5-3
TGTGCCAGCAGCCCCTTGAACGGCCTATCCACCGGGGAGCTGTTTTTT
CASSPLNGLSTGELFF
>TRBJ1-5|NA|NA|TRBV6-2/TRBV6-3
TGTGCCAGCAGTTACATATGGAATCAGCCCCAGCATTTT
CASSYIWNQPQHF
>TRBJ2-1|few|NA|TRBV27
TGTGCCAGCACAGGTAGGGGGATGGCCAACAATGAGCAGTTCTTC
CASTGRGMANNEQFF
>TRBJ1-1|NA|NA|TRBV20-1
TGCAGTGCTAGTGTGAATTTGAACACTGAAGCTTTCTTT
CSASVNLNTEAFF
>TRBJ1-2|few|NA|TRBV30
TGTGCCTGGTCCCCGGGACCCCTGGCGAACTATGGCTACACCTTC
CAWSPGPLANYGYTF
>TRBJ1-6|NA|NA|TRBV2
TGTGCCAGCAGTGCAGGAGGTCTTTCCTATAATTCACCCCTCCACTTT
CASSAGGLSYNSPLHF
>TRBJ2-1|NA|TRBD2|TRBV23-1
TGCGCCAGCAGATTCAGGGGTAGCGGGGGGATCTTACTCTCCTACAATGAGCAGTTCTTC
CASRFRGSGGILLSYNEQFF
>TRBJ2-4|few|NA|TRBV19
TGTGCCAGTAGTAGCGAAGATGGAAACATTCAGTACTTC
CASSSEDGNIQYF
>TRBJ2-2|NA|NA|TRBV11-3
TGTGCCAGCAGCTTCGAGGGGCGCTTCACCGGGGAGCTGTTTTTT
CASSFEGRFTGELFF
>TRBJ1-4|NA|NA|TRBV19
TGTGCCAGTAGTATTGGCGGGACAAAAGATGAAAAACTGTTTTTT
CASSIGGTKDEKLFF
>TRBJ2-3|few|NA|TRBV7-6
TGTGCCAGCAGCTCGGGACGCGGCGGGGGCACAGATACGCAGTATTTT
CASSSGRGGGTDTQYF
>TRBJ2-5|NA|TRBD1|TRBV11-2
TGTGCCAGCAGCCTGAGCAGGGGGCAGAGAGAGACCCAGTACTTC
CASSLSRGQRETQYF
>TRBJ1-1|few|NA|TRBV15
TGTGCCACCAGCAGAGATAATACCCGAACTGAAGCTTTCTTT
CATSRDNTRTEAFF
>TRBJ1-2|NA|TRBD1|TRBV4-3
TGCGCCAGCAGCCAAGGACACGGTGGGGACAGGGCGTTTTATGGCTACACCTTC
CASSQGHGGDRAFYGYTF